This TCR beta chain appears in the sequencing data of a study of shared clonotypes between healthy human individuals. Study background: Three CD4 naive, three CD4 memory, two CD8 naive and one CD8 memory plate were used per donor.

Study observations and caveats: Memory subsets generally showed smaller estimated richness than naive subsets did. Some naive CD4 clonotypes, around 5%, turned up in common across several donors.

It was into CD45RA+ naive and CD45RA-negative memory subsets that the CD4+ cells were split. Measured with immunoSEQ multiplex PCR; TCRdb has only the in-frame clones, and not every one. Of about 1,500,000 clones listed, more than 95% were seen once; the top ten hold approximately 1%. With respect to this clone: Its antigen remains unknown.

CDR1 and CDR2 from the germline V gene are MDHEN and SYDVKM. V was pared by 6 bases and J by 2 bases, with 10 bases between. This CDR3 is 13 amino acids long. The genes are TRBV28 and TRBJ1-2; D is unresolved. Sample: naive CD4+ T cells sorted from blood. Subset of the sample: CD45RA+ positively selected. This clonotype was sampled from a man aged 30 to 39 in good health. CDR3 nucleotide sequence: TGTGCCAGCAGCTCCACGATGAACTATGGCTACACCTTC. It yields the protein CASSSTMNYGYTF.